The clone carrying this TCR beta chain was observed at least ten times. This sample was included in a study of response to subunit inactivated influenza vaccine. TCRdb fed the RT-PCR reads into MiXCR, producing one record per CDR3 protein. In the table there are 430,000 or so distinct CDR3 sequences, approximately 11% of which are singletons. The CDR3 is 14 amino acids. The V and J ends lost 4 bases and 5 bases, in that order; junction bases with no gene match: 6. CDR1 and CDR2 from the germline V gene are DFQATT and SNEGSKA (reference sequence). The specimen comprised PBMCs from blood, sampled roughly 6 weeks after vaccination. The V call is TRBV20-1, the J call TRBJ2-5; 11 bases agree with TRBD2. This receptor was obtained from a man between 45 and 60 years old who received an inactivated influenza vaccine. The CDR3 sequence: CSAIAGGRLETQYF. The CDR3 nucleotides are TGCAGTGCTATAGCGGGAGGGCGTCTGGAGACCCAGTACTTC.